Detailed here is one T cell receptor beta chain. This sample is part of a study of control samples from healthy donors and cancer patients. Assay used: immunoSEQ multiplex PCR; TCRdb lists only in-frame clones, some missing. The sample has some 54,000 clones, around 95% seen once. This CDR3 has 16 amino acids. Trimming at V came to 6 bases and at J to 7 bases, leaving 11 bases not matched to a gene. The germline gives CDR1 SGHTA, CDR2 FQGTGA. Sequenced sample: blood. The sequence derives from a woman between 25 and 40 years old in good health. The chain carries TRBV7-3 and TRBJ2-1; 11 bases are a match to TRBD1. CDR3 amino acids: CASSYLGDRGINEQFF. In DNA form, the CDR3 reads TGTGCCAGCAGTTACCTGGGGGACAGGGGGATTAATGAGCAGTTCTTC.